The T cell receptor (beta chain) described here comes from a study of T cell repertoires in aging, cancer and after chemotherapy (dated 2019 in TCRdb). In the study overall: Six donor age groups were covered, ranging from 30 or younger up to 70 or older, and each group contained at least three individuals. TCR repertoires from healthy donor controls were recorded over periods of several months to years and showed clear clonal overlap between repeated samplings. The full dataset contained 8.5 million to 10 million TCR reads. The study profiled peripheral blood TCR beta repertoires from healthy donors and cancer patients to examine immunoaging and T cell reconstitution after chemotherapy. A cohort of more than 200 cancer patients (approximately 92 with hematological and 124 with solid cancers) was assembled, and approximately 97 healthy donors were included as a reference group.

General conclusions and limits of the study: In both cancer cohorts, median generation probability rose over the chemotherapy interval, which suggests that the repertoire was reconstituted through rebound thymic output. Compared with age-matched healthy donors, untreated patients with either hematological or solid cancers had significantly lower TCR diversity in the blood along with higher clonality. In healthy donors, the drop in TCR diversity with age came mainly from a loss of richness, whereas in cancer patients a loss of evenness also played a part. According to the authors, the repertoire data do not allow conclusions to be drawn about immunological memory after chemotherapy.

CDR1 and CDR2 are drawn from the germline V gene: MNHEY, SVGEGT. Trimmed from V: 4 bases; trimmed from J: 6 bases; junction bases lacking a gene match: 5. The CDR3, from cysteine to phenylalanine, totals 15 residues. Only CDR3 DNA is held: 45 bases, read in frame from base 1. Rearranged TRB sequences spanning V, D and J segments were amplified by multiplex touch-down PCR using a mixed TRB-A/B primer pool. Illumina adapters and sample indices were attached to the amplicons through two consecutive PCR reactions run with Phusion HS II polymerase. Amplicons were gel-purified with the NucleoSpin Gel and PCR Clean-up kit, then checked with Qubit and an Agilent 2100 Bioanalyzer. Sequencing of libraries was carried out on an Illumina MiSeq in 600-cycle, single-indexed, paired-end runs. The original pipeline was this. Processing of the TRB sequences was carried out with MiXCR versions 2.12 and 3.0.5. A clone was defined as each unique CDR3 nucleotide sequence, and only productive sequences supported by at least two reads were kept. The repertoire metrics were Shannon diversity, evenness, clonality (calculated as one minus evenness), and diversity profiles parameterized by alpha from 0 to 5. The IGoR algorithm was used to calculate generation probabilities for clones in the paired samples taken before and after chemotherapy. Using fastp at Q25 and MiXCR, TCRdb reprocessed the public reads and kept productive beta chains. CDR3 protein sequences are deduplicated, and each keeps its most common genes and DNA. These V and J calls are TCRdb output, not the study's own analysis. The sample table contains several thousand distinct CDR3 sequences; only one count was recorded for 25% to 30% of them. The ten top clones hold around 50% of the sample.

On this clonotype itself: Which antigen it targets is not known. Base qualities are not recorded, but no much larger clone differs from it by a single base.

Genomic DNA extracted from peripheral blood, rather than sorted cells or RNA, was used as the source for amplification of TCR beta rearrangements. The TCR was taken from a human donor in good health. The sequenced sample consisted of blood. Here the chain combines TRBV6-2 or TRBV6-3 and TRBJ2-1; 11 central nucleotides agree with TRBD2. The sequence in DNA is TGTGCCAGCAGTTCCTCCGGGACTAGCGGCAATGAGCAGTTCTTC. Its product reads: CASSSSGTSGNEQFF.